Presented here are 9 T cell receptor beta chains from one specimen sequenced in a study of cytomegalovirus exposure and HLA in healthy donors (dated by TCRdb to the late 2010s). Libraries were built with the immunoSEQ multiplex PCR assay. For the multiplex PCR, a mixture combining 60 forward primers for TCR Vbeta segments and 13 reverse primers for TCR Jbeta segments was used. In TCRdb, the immuneACCESS table is reduced to in-frame sequences with V and J assigned. These tables do not hold every clone; where another copy was compared, an unresolved V gene accounts for under half, and the others remain unexplained. A total of around 90,000 clones appear in this sample, roughly 85% of them only once. In total, the top ten clones hold over 7% of the sample. Sequencing input: PBMCs. The receptor source for this set is a man in his forties in good health and CMV-seropositive.

The CDR3 DNA reads TGCGCCAGCAGCTTGGACTGGACTAGCGATGGTGAGCAGTTCTTC. It is translated as CASSLDWTSDGEQFF. The J gene is TRBJ2-1, the V gene TRBV5-1, with 9 bases matching TRBD2. The CDR3 covers 15 residues. Germline V gene data show CDR1 as SGHRS and CDR2 as YFSETQ. J was trimmed by 9 bases and V by 0 bases; bases with no gene match: 7.

This clone was seen a few times. The chain is built from TRBV7-3 and TRBJ2-4, with 7 bases that match TRBD2. V was clipped by 2 bases and J by 6 bases; unmatched bases: 7. The length of the CDR3 is 15 residues. Looked up from germline, CDR1 is SGHTA and CDR2 is FQGTGA. Written as DNA, the CDR3 is TGTGCCAGCAGCTTAGGTGAAGGCGGGAGAAACATTCAGTACTTC. Its protein product is CASSLGEGGRNIQYF.

V is TRBV11-1 and J is TRBJ2-7; weak D call: TRBD1 (5 bases). The CDR3 extends over 15 amino acids. Germline V lookup: CDR1 SGHAT, CDR2 FQDESV (reference sequence). The V end was cut by 4 bases, the J end by 10 bases, with 23 bases between. This CDR3 is CASSSNLQGLRVQYF. As DNA, the CDR3 is TGTGCCAGCAGCTCTAACCTCCAGGGTCTCAGGGTTCAGTACTTC.

The rearrangement uses TRBV7-8 and TRBJ2-5, with D possibly matching TRBD2 (6 bases). CDR1 is SGHVS and CDR2 is FQNEAQ in the germline V gene. The V end lost 8 bases, the J end lost 2 bases, and 12 bases lay between the germline ends. CDR3 length equals 13 residues. This CDR3 is CASDRGSQETQYF. The CDR3 DNA is TGTGCCAGCGACCGGGGGTCTCAAGAGACCCAGTACTTC. Using reference TRBV7-8 and TRBJ2-5 for the parts outside the CDR3, the full variable domain is GAGVSQSPRYKVAKRGQDVALRCDPISGHVSLFWYQQALGQGPEFLTYFQNEAQLDKSGLPSDRFFAERPEGSVSTLKIQRTQQEDSAVYLCASDRGSQETQYFGPGTRLLVL.

The rearrangement uses TRBV18 and TRBJ1-5, with 7 bases that match TRBD1. Germline values: CDR1 KGHSH, CDR2 LQKENI. J was trimmed by 2 bases and V by 2 bases; bases with no gene match: 0. CDR3 length: 14 residues. CDR3 nucleotides: TGTGCCAGCTCACCAGACAGGGGCAATCAGCCCCAGCATTTT. Its protein product is CASSPDRGNQPQHF.

The gene calls are TRBV9 and TRBJ2-7; 13 nucleotides line up with TRBD2. CDR1 SGDLS and CDR2 YYNGEE come from the germline V gene. The CDR3 is 17 amino acids. V lost 2 bases to trimming and J lost 2 bases; unmatched junction nucleotides: 7. The CDR3 is CASSVGLAGENPYEQYF. The CDR3 bases are TGTGCCAGCAGCGTCGGACTAGCGGGAGAAAACCCCTACGAGCAGTACTTC.

This clone was seen once. The chain carries TRBV9 and TRBJ2-2; 7 nucleotides align to TRBD1. CDR3 length: 16 residues. Germline CDR1 is SGDLS and CDR2 is YYNGEE. Germline trimming cut 3 bases from V and 4 bases from J; bases unmatched to any gene: 9. The CDR3 nucleotides read TGTGCCAGCAGCGCCTTACCATCAGGGGGCACCGGGGAGCTGTTTTTT. Its protein is CASSALPSGGTGELFF.

The rearrangement joins TRBV7-2 to TRBJ2-7; 7 bases agree with TRBD2. The V and J ends lost 5 bases and 4 bases, in that order; junction bases with no gene match: 20. The CDR3 is 18 amino acids. Germline assignment: CDR1 SGHTA and CDR2 FQGNSA. CDR3 DNA sequence: TGTGCCAGCAGCCCTAGGGGACTAAGCCAAACCGGTGCATACGAGCAGTACTTC. Translated, it gives CASSPRGLSQTGAYEQYF.

The chain has TRBV28 and TRBJ1-2; 8 bases fit TRBD1. V trimming: 5 bases; J trimming: 12 bases; junction bases outside the gene matches: 14. Germline-derived CDR1 and CDR2 are MDHEN and SYDVKM. The CDR3 has 14 residues. The CDR3 sequence is CASSGVETGEADTF. The CDR3 DNA reads TGTGCCAGCAGTGGGGTCGAGACAGGGGAAGCGGACACCTTC.